Reported below is one TCR beta chain. The germline V gene encodes CDR1 MGHRA and CDR2 YSYEKL. The CDR3 has 16 residues. The ends were cut back, 2 bases at V and 0 bases at J, with 11 bases in the middle. The data derive from a study of blood T cells in healthy people across ages. A second PCR of roughly 7 to 11 cycles used a sample-barcoded 5' primer and a J-beta primer mix. TCRdb passed the 5' RACE reads through MiXCR, listing each CDR3 protein once. In the table there are approximately 1.5 million distinct CDR3 sequences, about 31% of which are singletons. Sequenced material: blood. V and J are TRBV4-1 and TRBJ1-3; a weak D match, TRBD1 (6 bases). This TCR was recovered from a woman aged 25 to 45 in good health. CDR3 region: CASSQNGGPSGNTIYF. The CDR3 nucleotides read TGCGCCAGCAGCCAAAATGGGGGGCCCTCTGGAAACACCATATATTTT.